The 14 T cell receptor beta chains below were found in one sample sequenced in a study of T cells in Graves' hyperthyroidism and ophthalmopathy. RNA transcripts served as the template for amplifying TCR beta CDR3 regions. HTBI primers were used for first-round RT-PCR of the TCR CDR3. TCRdb reprocessed the multiplex PCR reads with MiXCR, giving one entry per CDR3 protein. The sample contains about 420,000 distinct CDR3 sequences, 15% to 18% of which appear only once. The specimen was blood. Receptors originate from a woman younger than 35 with Graves' hyperthyroidism.

This clonotype was observed a single time. The rearrangement uses TRBV2 and TRBJ1-5; D gene ambiguous. There are 14 residues in the CDR3. Germline loops: CDR1 SNHLY, CDR2 FYNNEI. In nucleotides, the CDR3 is TGTGCTAGCGGCCAAAGCGAGGGAAATCAGCCCCAGCATTTT. It encodes CASGQSEGNQPQHF.

This clonotype was counted only a few times. CDR3 bases: TGTGCCATCAGTGAGTCGGGACAGGGGGGCAATCAGCCCCAGCATTTT. This codes for CAISESGQGGNQPQHF. The chain employs TRBV10-3 and TRBJ1-5; 11 bases line up with TRBD1. With V trimmed by 0 bases and J by 2 bases, 0 bases remained unmatched. From germline, CDR1 is ENHRY and CDR2 SYGVKD. The CDR3 covers 16 residues.

The chain has TRBV4-3 and TRBJ1-5; D is perhaps TRBD1 (5 bases). Germline V gene sequence: CDR1 LGHNA, CDR2 YSLEER. Trimming took 0 bases from V and 7 from J, leaving 13 bases between them. The CDR3 spans 15 residues. For the CDR3, the DNA is TGCGCCAGCAGCCAAGATGATGGGGGTGGGCAGCCCCAGCATTTT. As protein: CASSQDDGGGQPQHF.

The chain employs TRBV6-1 and TRBJ1-3; D unclear. CDR1 and CDR2 from the germline V gene are MNHNS and SASEGT. Trimming left V 4 bases short and J 0 bases short, with 10 bases between. CDR3 length: 15 amino acids. The CDR3: CASSAGSSSGNTIYF. The CDR3 DNA reads as TGTGCCAGCAGTGCGGGTAGTAGCTCTGGAAACACCATATATTTT.

This clonotype came up many times. This chain joins TRBV20-1 and TRBJ2-7, with 8 bases aligning to TRBD1. CDR1 and CDR2 from the germline V gene are DFQATT and SNEGSKA (reference sequence). The J segment lost 7 bases and the V segment lost 6 bases, leaving 14 bases of the junction unmatched. CDR3 length equals 14 residues. CDR3 nucleotides: TGCAGTGCCGTTGTATCGGGACAGGTTCTGGAGCAGTACTTC. Amino acids: CSAVVSGQVLEQYF.

At least ten counts were recorded for this clonotype. The chain uses TRBV20-1 and TRBJ1-5; D gene uncertain. V lost 1 base and J lost 7, with 5 bases in between. The V gene's germline CDR1 is DFQATT and CDR2 SNEGSKA (reference sequence). This CDR3 has 11 amino acids. The CDR3 nucleotides are TGCAGTGCTAGAGCGGGACAGCCCCAGCATTTT. Translating gives CSARAGQPQHF.

The V and J genes are TRBV27 and TRBJ1-4, with a tentative D call TRBD1 (5 bases). Germline values: CDR1 MNHEY, CDR2 SMNVEV (reference sequence). There are 16 residues in the CDR3. V was trimmed by 2 bases and J by 3 bases, leaving 13 bases between them. CDR3 protein: CASSLNRDFPNEKLFF. The CDR3 DNA reads as TGTGCCAGCAGTTTAAACCGGGACTTCCCTAATGAAAAACTGTTTTTT.

This clonotype occurred many times. The V and J genes are TRBV28 and TRBJ1-6; 7 nucleotides line up with TRBD1. The junction had 8 bases not matched to a gene; V was cut back by 4 bases and J by 5 bases. This CDR3 region has 16 residues. Germline V gives CDR1 MDHEN, CDR2 SYDVKM. The CDR3 sequence: CASSYSGTEDNSPLHF. For the CDR3, the DNA is TGTGCCAGCAGTTACTCCGGGACAGAGGATAATTCACCCCTCCACTTT.

This clonotype was observed a handful of times. The rearrangement uses TRBV20-1 and TRBJ2-4; TRBD1 aligns across 8 bases. Germline V gene lookup returns CDR1 DFQATT and CDR2 SNEGSKA (reference sequence). Trimming cost V 4 bases and J 2 bases; bases outside gene matches: 4. The CDR3 spans 14 residues. The CDR3 here is CSAKDRASKNIQYF. Here the CDR3 DNA reads TGCAGTGCTAAGGACAGGGCGTCCAAAAACATTCAGTACTTC.

There are many counts of this clonotype. V usage is TRBV2 and J usage is TRBJ2-3, with a tentative D call TRBD1 (5 bases). The germline V and J ends were trimmed by 4 bases and 6 bases, with 14 bases remaining between them. CDR1 and CDR2 (germline): SNHLY, FYNNEI. This CDR3 region has 14 residues. The CDR3 sequence: CASSVQLPGDTQYF. The CDR3 bases are TGTGCCAGCAGTGTACAACTACCAGGGGATACGCAGTATTTT. Supplemented by reference TRBV2 and TRBJ2-3, the full variable domain reads EPEVTQTPSHQVTQMGQEVILRCVPISNHLYFYWYRQILGQKVEFLVSFYNNEISEKSEIFDDQFSVERPDGSNFTLKIRSTKLEDSAMYFCASSVQLPGDTQYFGPGTRLTVL.

Of note for this clonotype: Here the CDR3 omits its conserved ending phenylalanine or tryptophan, so a read error is the likely source. The chain has TRBV15 and TRBJ2-7; D call uncertain. The germline gives CDR1 LNHNV, CDR2 YYDKDF (reference sequence). The CDR3 length is 15 residues. The CDR3 sequence: CVTSREWQLSYEQYL. The CDR3 region has the DNA TGTGTCACCAGCAGAGAATGGCAACTTTCCTACGAGCAGTACCTC.

This chain links TRBV29-1 with TRBJ2-5; D uncertain. Germline lookup yields CDR1 SQVTM and CDR2 ANQGSEA. Trimming took 3 bases from V and 4 from J, leaving 9 bases between them. The CDR3 sequence is 12 residues long. The CDR3 is CSVDPGVETQYF. CDR3 nucleotide sequence: TGCAGCGTTGACCCTGGGGTAGAGACCCAGTACTTC.

The V and J genes are TRBV12-3 or TRBV12-4 and TRBJ2-6, with D unresolved. The CDR3 covers 16 residues. Trimming took off 5 bases at V and 5 bases at J, with 16 bases between the two ends. This chain's CDR3 is CASSGYRVIRANVLTF. DNA for the CDR3: TGTGCCAGCAGTGGATACCGTGTCATCCGGGCCAACGTCCTGACTTTC.

This chain joins TRBV6-2 or TRBV6-3 and TRBJ2-1; D gene unclear. The CDR3 is 11 amino acids. Germline V gives CDR1 MNHEY, CDR2 SVGEGT. Trimming removed 4 bases at V and 10 bases at J, with 8 bases between. CDR3 sequence reads: CASSFAEEQFF. The CDR3 DNA reads TGTGCCAGCAGTTTTGCGGAGGAGCAGTTCTTC.